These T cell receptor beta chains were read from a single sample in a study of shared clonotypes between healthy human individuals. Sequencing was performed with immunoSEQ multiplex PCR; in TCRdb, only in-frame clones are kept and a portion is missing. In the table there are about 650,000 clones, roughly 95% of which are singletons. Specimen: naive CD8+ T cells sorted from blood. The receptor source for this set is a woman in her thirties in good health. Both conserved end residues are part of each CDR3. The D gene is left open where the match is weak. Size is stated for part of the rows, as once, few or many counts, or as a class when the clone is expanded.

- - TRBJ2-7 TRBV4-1 CASSPGTEQYF TGCGCCAGCTCCCCCGGCACCGAGCAGTACTTC
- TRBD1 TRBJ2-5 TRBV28 CASSPQGEEKETQYF TGTGCCAGCAGTCCTCAGGGGGAAGAGAAGGAGACCCAGTACTTC
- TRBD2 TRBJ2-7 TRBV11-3 CASSLHGGASYEQYF TGTGCCAGCAGCTTACACGGGGGGGCGAGTTACGAGCAGTACTTC
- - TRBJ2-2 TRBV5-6 CASSSLTDETGGELFF TGTGCCAGCAGCTCACTGACAGATGAGACGGGCGGGGAGCTGTTTTTT
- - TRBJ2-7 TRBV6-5 CASSNRGTYEQYF TGTGCCAGCAGTAACCGAGGTACCTACGAGCAGTACTTC
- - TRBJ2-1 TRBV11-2 CASRDNEQFF TGTGCCAGCAGGGACAATGAGCAGTTCTTC
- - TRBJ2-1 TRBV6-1 CASSHGTGNEQFF TGTGCCAGCTCGCACGGGACGGGCAATGAGCAGTTCTTC
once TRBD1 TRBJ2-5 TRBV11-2 CASSLEATGAETQYF TGTGCCAGCAGCTTAGAAGCGACAGGGGCAGAGACCCAGTACTTC
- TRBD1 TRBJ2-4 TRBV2 CASSEEQGGNIQYF TGTGCCAGCAGTGAAGAACAGGGGGGAAACATTCAGTACTTC
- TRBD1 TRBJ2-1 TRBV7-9 CASSYRDRDGEQFF TGTGCCAGCAGCTACCGGGACAGGGATGGTGAGCAGTTCTTC
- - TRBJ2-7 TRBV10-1 CASSEGVSYEQYF TGCGCCAGCAGTGAGGGGGTTAGCTACGAGCAGTACTTC
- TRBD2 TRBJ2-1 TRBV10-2 CASSEAAGGFF TGCGCCAGCAGTGAGGCCGCGGGGGGGTTCTTC
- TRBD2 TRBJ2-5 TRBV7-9 CASSRSGGRHETQYF TGTGCCAGCAGCCGGAGCGGGGGGAGGCACGAGACCCAGTACTTC
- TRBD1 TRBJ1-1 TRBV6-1 CASSEWTGEAFF TGTGCCAGCAGTGAATGGACAGGGGAAGCTTTCTTT
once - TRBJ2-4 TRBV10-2 CASSHASLNIQYF TGCGCCAGCAGTCATGCCTCTTTGAACATTCAGTACTTC
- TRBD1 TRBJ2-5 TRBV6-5 CASSSPLTGHETQYF TGTGCCAGCAGTTCCCCCTTGACAGGGCACGAGACCCAGTACTTC
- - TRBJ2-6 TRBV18 CASHGGTGASGANVLTF TGTGCCAGCCACGGGGGGACAGGAGCCTCTGGGGCCAACGTCCTGACTTTC
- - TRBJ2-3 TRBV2 CASKRGTDTQYF TGTGCCAGCAAACGGGGCACAGATACGCAGTATTTT
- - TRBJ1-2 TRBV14 CASSQIKFTWANYGYTF TGTGCCAGCAGCCAAATCAAGTTCACATGGGCTAACTATGGCTACACCTTC
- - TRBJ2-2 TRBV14 CASSQVRPGELFF TGTGCCAGCAGCCAAGTACGACCCGGGGAGCTGTTTTTT
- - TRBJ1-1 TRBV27 CASSIIGQTNTEAFF TGTGCCAGCAGTATAATCGGACAGACGAACACTGAAGCTTTCTTT
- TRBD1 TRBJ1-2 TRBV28 CASSSIRQGYGYTF TGTGCCAGCAGTTCTATTCGACAGGGGTATGGCTACACCTTC
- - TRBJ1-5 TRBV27 CASGLRDSNQPQHF TGTGCCAGCGGACTCCGGGACAGCAATCAGCCCCAGCATTTT
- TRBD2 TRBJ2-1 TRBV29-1 CSVESFPGTSGRVYNEQFF TGCAGCGTTGAATCATTCCCCGGGACTAGCGGGAGGGTATACAATGAGCAGTTCTTC
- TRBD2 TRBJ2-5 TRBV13 CASSPRTSGRSLETQYF TGTGCCAGCAGCCCTCGGACTAGCGGGAGGAGTTTGGAGACCCAGTACTTC
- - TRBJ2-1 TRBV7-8 CASSLANFNEQFF TGTGCCAGCAGCTTAGCAAACTTCAATGAGCAGTTCTTC
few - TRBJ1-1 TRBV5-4 CASSWDRNTEAFF TGTGCCAGCAGCTGGGACCGGAACACTGAAGCTTTCTTT
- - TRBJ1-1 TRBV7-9 CASSLSGSEAFF TGTGCCAGCAGCTTAAGTGGATCTGAAGCTTTCTTT
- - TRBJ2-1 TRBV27 CASSFHDPQELFF TGTGCCAGCAGTTTTCACGACCCCCAGGAGCTGTTCTTC
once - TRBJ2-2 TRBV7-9 CASSSRTTNTGELFF TGTGCCAGCAGTTCACGGACAACGAACACCGGGGAGCTGTTTTTT
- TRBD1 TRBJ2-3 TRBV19 CASGTDALTGGVGRTDTQYF TGTGCCTCCGGGACAGATGCCCTTACAGGGGGTGTGGGTAGGACAGATACGCAGTATTTT
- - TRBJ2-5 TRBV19 CASSIADRRYF TGTGCCAGTAGTATAGCGGACCGCAGGTACTTC
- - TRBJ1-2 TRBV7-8 CASSPDSGDMYGYTF TGTGCCAGCAGCCCGGACAGCGGCGACATGTATGGCTACACCTTC